The 13 T cell receptor beta chains presented below share a single source sample, sequenced in a study of T cell repertoires in cytomegalovirus infection. What these receptors recognize is not known. Via MiXCR, TCRdb re-called the reads, giving one row per CDR3 protein. The sample yields approximately 24,000 distinct CDR3 sequences, about 22% seen once. Sequenced here: CD8+ T cells from cultured PBMCs, sampled from culture after CMV antigen stimulation. These receptors came from a human donor in good health (CMV status not recorded). Some clones in this sample may be carry-over from other donors' samples.

In its sample, this clonotype was seen many times. The chain combines TRBV7-8 with TRBJ1-1; the D gene is possibly TRBD1 (5 bases). V lost 5 bases to trimming and J lost 4 bases, with 14 bases between them. This CDR3 spans 14 amino acids. Per germline, CDR1 SGHVS and CDR2 FQNEAQ. CDR3 residues: CASSREAGFTEAFF. DNA for the CDR3: TGTGCCAGCAGCCGGGAGGCAGGGTTCACTGAAGCTTTCTTT.

V and J are TRBV4-3 and TRBJ2-7; 7 bases map to TRBD2. From germline, CDR1 is LGHNA and CDR2 YSLEER. CDR3 size: 16 residues. Trimming removed 0 bases from V and 0 bases from J; junction bases left unmatched: 5. The CDR3 sequence is CASSQEWRGSSYEQYF. The CDR3 region has the DNA TGCGCCAGCAGCCAAGAGTGGCGGGGGAGCTCCTACGAGCAGTACTTC.

This clonotype occurred a few times. The chain recombines TRBV28 with TRBJ2-5; no definite D call. Trimming left V 3 bases short and J 2 bases short, with 10 bases between. Germline V gene data show CDR1 as MDHEN and CDR2 as SYDVKM. The CDR3 totals 14 residues. In nucleotides, the CDR3 is TGTGCCAGCAGTTTTTTTGGTACGCAAGAGACCCAGTACTTC. Encoded protein: CASSFFGTQETQYF.

J is TRBJ2-3 and V is TRBV11-2; 7 bases map to TRBD2. The junction had 8 bases not matched to a gene; V was cut back by 2 bases and J by 0 bases. The CDR3 covers 17 residues. Germline V gives CDR1 SGHAT, CDR2 FQNNGV. CDR3 in DNA: TGTGCCAGCAGCTTACGCGGGGGACCGACAAGCACAGATACGCAGTATTTT. Its translation: CASSLRGGPTSTDTQYF.

The gene calls are TRBV4-1 and TRBJ1-2; D perhaps matches TRBD1 (5 bases). Trimming removed 0 bases at V and 0 bases at J, with 14 bases between. CDR3 length: 17 amino acids. The germline gives CDR1 MGHRA, CDR2 YSYEKL. In nucleotides, the CDR3 is TGCGCCAGCAGCCAAGAAGGCCGGGGGAAAACTAACTATGGCTACACCTTC. Amino acid sequence: CASSQEGRGKTNYGYTF.

The V and J genes are TRBV7-4 and TRBJ1-2, with 9 bases lining up with TRBD1. The CDR3 spans 15 residues. J gave up 3 bases and V 5 bases, and 7 bases lay outside the gene matches. The germline V gene has CDR1 SGHVT and CDR2 SQSDAQ. The CDR3 DNA reads as TGTGCCAGCAGCCCTGGGACAGGGAGATACTATGGCTACACCTTC. Encoded protein: CASSPGTGRYYGYTF. Based on the CDR3 plus reference TRBV7-4 and TRBJ1-2, the full variable domain is GAGVSQSPRYKVAKRGRDVALRCDSISGHVTLYWYRQTLGQGSEVLTYSQSDAQRDKSGRPSGRFSAERPERSVSTLKIQRTEQGDSAVYLCASSPGTGRYYGYTFGSGTRLTVV.

The chain is built from TRBV20-1 and TRBJ2-7, with 7 bases matching TRBD2. The CDR3 contains 15 residues. CDR1 DFQATT and CDR2 SNEGSKA come from the germline V gene (reference sequence). V lost 2 bases to trimming and J lost 5 bases; unmatched junction nucleotides: 12. The DNA for the CDR3 is TGCAGTGCTAGAATCCCCGGACTAGTACGGGACGAGCAGTACTTC. As protein: CSARIPGLVRDEQYF.

This clonotype was seen only a few times. The rearrangement uses TRBV9 and TRBJ2-2; 12 bases align to TRBD1. V was pared by 4 bases and J by 7 bases, with 5 bases of the junction left unmatched. CDR3 size: 15 residues. Germline V gene lookup returns CDR1 SGDLS and CDR2 YYNGEE. The CDR3 DNA reads as TGTGCCAGCAGCATTGGGACAGGGGGCTTCGGGGAGCTGTTTTTT. Protein sequence: CASSIGTGGFGELFF.

This clonotype showed up just a few times. The V call is TRBV7-3, the J call TRBJ2-1; D is ambiguous. The ends were cut back, 5 bases at V and 4 bases at J, with 18 bases in the middle. The CDR3 spans 16 residues. CDR1 and CDR2 from the germline V gene are SGHTA and FQGTGA. Here the CDR3 DNA reads TGTGCCAGCAGCACTTGGGCGAACCTGGCTTACAATGAGCAGTTCTTC. The encoded protein is CASSTWANLAYNEQFF.

In regard to this clonotype: One end of the junction varies from germline; a read error may be responsible. The gene calls are TRBV12-3 or TRBV12-4 and TRBJ2-1; D is unresolved. The CDR3 totals 15 residues. The CDR3 region is CASSLGQSSYNAQFF. The CDR3 DNA sequence: TGTGCCAGCAGTTTAGGACAAAGCTCCTACAATGCGCAGTTCTTC.

The rearrangement uses TRBV6-1 and TRBJ2-1, with 16 bases that match TRBD2. The germline V gene has CDR1 MNHNS and CDR2 SASEGT. The CDR3 extends over 13 amino acids. After removal of 6 bases from V and 12 bases from J, the junction contained 2 bases not matched to a gene. DNA for the CDR3: TGTGCCAGCAGGGGGACTAGCGGGAGGGGGCAGTTCTTC. Protein product: CASRGTSGRGQFF.

The chain is built from TRBV27 and TRBJ1-6; 8 nucleotides agree with TRBD1. J gave up 7 bases and V 1 base, and 3 bases lay outside the gene matches. This CDR3 contains 15 residues. Germline CDR1 MNHEY, CDR2 SMNVEV (reference sequence). This CDR3 is CASSLLQGGNSPLHF. The DNA of the CDR3 is TGTGCCAGCAGTTTATTACAGGGGGGAAATTCACCCCTCCACTTT.

The chain combines TRBV28 with TRBJ2-7, with D possibly called TRBD1 or TRBD2 (5 bases each). Germline V gene data show CDR1 as MDHEN and CDR2 as SYDVKM. With 6 bases removed from V and 3 bases from J, the gap between germline ends came to 18 bases. The CDR3 totals 15 residues. CDR3 nucleotides: TGTGCCAGCAGCTCACCCGGGACGGCCGACTACGAGCAGTACTTC. Translated: CASSSPGTADYEQYF. The full variable domain, its missing parts supplied by reference TRBV28 and TRBJ2-7, is DVKVTQSSRYLVKRTGEKVFLECVQDMDHENMFWYRQDPGLGLRLIYFSYDVKMKEKGDIPEGYSVSREKKERFSLILESASTNQTSMYLCASSSPGTADYEQYFGPGTRLTVT.